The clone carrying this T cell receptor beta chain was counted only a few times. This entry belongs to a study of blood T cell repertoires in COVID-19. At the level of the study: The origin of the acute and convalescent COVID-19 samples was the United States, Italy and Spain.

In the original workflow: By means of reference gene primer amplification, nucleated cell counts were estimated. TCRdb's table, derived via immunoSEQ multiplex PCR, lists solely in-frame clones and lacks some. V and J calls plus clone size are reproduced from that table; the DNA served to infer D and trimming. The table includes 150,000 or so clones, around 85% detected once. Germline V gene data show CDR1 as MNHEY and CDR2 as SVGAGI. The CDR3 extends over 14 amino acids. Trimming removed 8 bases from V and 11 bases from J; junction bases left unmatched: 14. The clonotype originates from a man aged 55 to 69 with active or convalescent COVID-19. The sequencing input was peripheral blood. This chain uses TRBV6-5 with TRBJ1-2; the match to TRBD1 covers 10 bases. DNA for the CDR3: TGTGCCAGCGCACTGGGACAGGGGAGGAAACGTTACACCTTC. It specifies CASALGQGRKRYTF.